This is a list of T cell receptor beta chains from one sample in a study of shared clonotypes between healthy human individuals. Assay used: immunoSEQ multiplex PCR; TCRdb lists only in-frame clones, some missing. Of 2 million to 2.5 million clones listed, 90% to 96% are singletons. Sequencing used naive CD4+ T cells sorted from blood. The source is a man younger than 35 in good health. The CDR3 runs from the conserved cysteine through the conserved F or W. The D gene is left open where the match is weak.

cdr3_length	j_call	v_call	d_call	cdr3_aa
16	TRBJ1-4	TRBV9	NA	CASSVNRAGPREKLFF
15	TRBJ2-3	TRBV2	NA	CASSAEGVNTDTQYF
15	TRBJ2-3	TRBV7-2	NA	CASSFIRASQDTQYF
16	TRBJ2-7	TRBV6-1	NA	CASSEPSGPRTYEQYF
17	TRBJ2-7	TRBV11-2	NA	CASSLKVVVGHRYEQYF
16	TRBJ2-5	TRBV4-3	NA	CASSQDLAGPQETQYF
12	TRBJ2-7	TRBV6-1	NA	CASSVPFREQYF
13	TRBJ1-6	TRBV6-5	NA	CASSYSRGLTLHF
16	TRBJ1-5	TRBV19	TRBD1	CASSPTDRGRYQPQHF
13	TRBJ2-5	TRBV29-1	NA	CSVVGQGQETQYF
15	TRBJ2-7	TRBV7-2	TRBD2	CASSQNAGGSYEQYF
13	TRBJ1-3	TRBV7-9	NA	CASRGNSGNTIYF
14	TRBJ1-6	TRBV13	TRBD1	CASRSGTGLSPLHF
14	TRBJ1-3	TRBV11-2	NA	CASSWEYSGNTIYF
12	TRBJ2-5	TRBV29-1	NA	CSTGERTETQYF
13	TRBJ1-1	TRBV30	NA	CAWSVRGPTEAFF
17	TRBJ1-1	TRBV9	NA	CASSVDLLGGTNTEAFF